One and the same sample provided the 12 T cell receptor beta chains below, sequenced in a study of Ad26.COV2.S vaccination and SARS-CoV-2 variants. Repertoires were generated with immunoSEQ multiplex PCR, while TCRdb's copy carries only in-frame clones and drops some. Among 400,000 to 450,000 clones listed, 80% to 95% were seen once. Noted treatment: roughly 20 received Ad26.COV2.S at low or high dose, single or two shots; about 5 received placebo; per-sample allocation not given. Day 63 after the first injection of vaccine or placebo was the sampling time. This sample comprised peripheral blood, obtained in a trial of Ad26.COV2.S vaccine versus placebo. Receptors were obtained from a person between 18 and 65 years old who received the Ad26.COV2.S COVID-19 vaccine or a placebo.

The chain combines TRBV19 with TRBJ1-2; D is possibly TRBD1 (5 bases). CDR3 length: 14 amino acids. The germline V gene encodes CDR1 LNHDA and CDR2 SQIVND (reference sequence). CDR3: CATLSPLPRVGYTF. The CDR3 DNA sequence: TGTGCAACCCTATCCCCTCTCCCCAGGGTTGGCTACACCTTC.

The chain joins TRBV4-2 to TRBJ1-1; D is perhaps TRBD1 (5 bases). With 1 base removed from V and 5 bases from J, the gap between germline ends came to 11 bases. CDR1 and CDR2 from the germline V gene are LGHNA and YNFKEQ. The CDR3 totals 14 residues. CDR3 residues: CASSQVMGGTEAFF. CDR3 coding DNA: TGTGCCAGCAGCCAAGTAATGGGGGGTACTGAAGCTTTCTTT.

This chain links TRBV2 with TRBJ2-4, with TRBD2 matching 7 bases. The CDR3 contains 15 residues. Trimming took 8 bases from V and 0 from J; bases not matched to a gene: 7. Germline-derived CDR1 and CDR2 are SNHLY and FYNNEI. DNA of the CDR3: TGTGCCAGCTGGGGAGGGGTCATAGCCAAAAACATTCAGTACTTC. It is translated as CASWGGVIAKNIQYF.

The chain combines TRBV27 with TRBJ1-2; D ambiguous. This CDR3 contains 16 residues. Germline V lookup: CDR1 MNHEY, CDR2 SMNVEV (reference sequence). V lost 1 base and J 8 bases, leaving 20 bases between the germline ends. CDR3 in DNA: TGTGCCAGCAGTTTATATGGCACTATGCCGGCGTTGGGCTACACCTTC. Translated: CASSLYGTMPALGYTF.

The chain uses TRBV30 and TRBJ2-7; 10 bases line up with TRBD2. The CDR3 has 13 residues. The trim removed 2 bases at V and 5 bases at J, leaving 3 bases unmatched. The germline V gene encodes CDR1 GTSNPN and CDR2 SVGIG (reference sequence). In DNA, the CDR3 is TGTGCCTGGAGTAGCGGGAGGGACCACGAGCAGTACTTC. This encodes CAWSSGRDHEQYF. Combining the CDR3 with reference TRBV30 and TRBJ2-7 gives the whole variable domain SQTIHQWPATLVQPVGSPLSLECTVEGTSNPNLYWYRQAAGRGLQLLFYSVGIGQISSEVPQNLSASRPQDRQFILSSKKLLLSDSGFYLCAWSSGRDHEQYFGPGTRLTVT.

The chain couples TRBV28 to TRBJ1-2; D is undetermined. CDR1 MDHEN and CDR2 SYDVKM come from the germline V gene. V lost 3 bases to trimming and J lost 6 bases, with 14 bases between them. The CDR3 has 14 residues. The CDR3 DNA is TGTGCCAGCAGTTTCGCGCACGGACGGGATGGCTACACCTTC. Residues: CASSFAHGRDGYTF.

The chain links TRBV11-2 to TRBJ2-2, with 7 bases aligning to TRBD2. With V trimmed by 7 bases and J by 7 bases, 9 bases remained unmatched. Germline assignment: CDR1 SGHAT and CDR2 FQNNGV. The CDR3 has 14 amino acids. Written as DNA, the CDR3 is TGTGCCAGCACCTGGGAGGGCCTGGGCGGGGAGCTGTTTTTT. It specifies CASTWEGLGGELFF.

The chain links TRBV19 to TRBJ1-2; D is ambiguous. The CDR3 runs to 14 residues. Trimming left V 5 bases short and J 5 bases short, with 15 bases between. Germline-derived CDR1 and CDR2 are LNHDA and SQIVND (reference sequence). The CDR3 is CASSSPRPLYGYTF. The CDR3 bases are TGTGCCAGTAGTTCGCCACGGCCCCTTTATGGCTACACCTTC.

This clone has just one count. The V gene is TRBV7-2, the J gene TRBJ2-3; TRBD2 aligns across 11 bases. From germline, CDR1 is SGHTA and CDR2 FQGNSA. The length of the CDR3 is 18 residues. V shed 2 bases, J shed 0 bases, and the junction held 7 bases outside the gene matches. The CDR3 region is CASSLRLAGGISTDTQYF. As DNA, the CDR3 is TGTGCCAGCAGCTTACGATTAGCGGGAGGGATAAGCACAGATACGCAGTATTTT.

This sequence joins TRBV30 and TRBJ2-3; 8 nucleotides align to TRBD2. Germline CDR1 and CDR2: GTSNPN and SVGIG (reference sequence). V gave up 0 bases and J gave up 1 base; unmatched junction bases: 12. This CDR3 is built from 18 residues. The CDR3, as DNA: TGTGCCTGGAGTGTTCGTCTTGGCACGGGAGGGCGCACAGATACGCAGTATTTT. Its protein product is CAWSVRLGTGGRTDTQYF.

With respect to this clone: At the DNA level, this CDR3 is encoded by other sequences in the same sample as well. The chain joins TRBV18 to TRBJ1-1; 7 bases are shared with TRBD1. The germline CDR1 and CDR2 sequences are KGHSH and LQKENI. V shed 6 bases and J 3 bases; nucleotides not matched to a gene: 4. CDR3 length equals 13 residues. For the CDR3, the DNA is TGTGCCAGCTCCCCTACAGGGGACACTGAAGCTTTCTTT. Translation gives CASSPTGDTEAFF.

CDR3 residues: CASSLGQKNTEAFF. In DNA form, the CDR3 reads TGTGCCAGCAGTTTAGGACAGAAGAACACTGAAGCTTTCTTT. The genes are TRBV28 and TRBJ1-1; TRBD1 might be the D (6 bases). CDR1 is MDHEN and CDR2 is SYDVKM in the germline V gene. Deletions cut 2 bases from V and 1 base from J, with 8 bases between. This CDR3 is built from 14 residues.